One and the same sample provided the 10 T cell receptor beta chains below, sequenced in a study of T cells in Graves' hyperthyroidism and ophthalmopathy. RNA transcripts yielded amplified TCR beta CDR3 regions. The study used the HTBI primer set for a first-round RT-PCR of the TCR CDR3. TCRdb re-derived calls from the multiplex PCR reads in MiXCR, one entry per CDR3 protein. The sample carries over 500,000 distinct CDR3 sequences, 40% to 50% recorded once. Sample: peripheral blood or thyroid tissue (not recorded which). These receptors all stem from an adult woman with Graves' disease, either hyperthyroidism or ophthalmopathy (not recorded which).

This clonotype was seen many times. The gene calls are TRBV20-1 and TRBJ1-4, with D maybe TRBD1 (6 bases). Looked up from germline, CDR1 is DFQATT and CDR2 is SNEGSKA (reference sequence). V lost 2 bases to trimming and J lost 4 bases, with 17 bases between them. This CDR3 contains 16 residues. The CDR3 reads CSARPGGGEGNEKLFF. Written as DNA, the CDR3 is TGCAGTGCTAGACCTGGCGGGGGCGAGGGTAATGAAAAACTGTTTTTT.

The rearrangement joins TRBV28 to TRBJ2-7; no clear D gene. Germline V gives CDR1 MDHEN, CDR2 SYDVKM. V was cut by 5 bases and J by 2 bases, with 7 bases left in between. The CDR3 spans 12 residues. CDR3 loop: CASSTNPYEQYF. The CDR3 DNA follows: TGTGCCAGCAGTACAAACCCCTACGAGCAGTACTTC.

This clonotype was counted at least ten times. The gene calls are TRBV20-1 and TRBJ1-6; TRBD1 is a possible D gene (5 bases). V lost 6 bases to trimming and J lost 13 bases, with 10 bases between them. Germline CDR1 DFQATT, CDR2 SNEGSKA (reference sequence). This CDR3 is 10 amino acids long. CDR3 region: CSAQGVPLHF. DNA for the CDR3: TGCAGTGCCCAAGGGGTGCCCCTCCACTTT.

The sample holds many counts of this clonotype. This chain uses TRBV20-1 with TRBJ2-2; TRBD2 matches at 8 bases. CDR1 is DFQATT and CDR2 is SNEGSKA in the germline V gene (reference sequence). The CDR3 consists of 14 residues. The V and J ends lost 6 bases and 1 base, in that order; junction bases with no gene match: 4. The CDR3 sequence: CSAKREMNTGELFF. The CDR3 DNA reads TGCAGTGCGAAGCGGGAGATGAACACCGGGGAGCTGTTTTTT.

The sample holds many counts of this clonotype. The chain is built from TRBV19 and TRBJ1-1; D ambiguous. V was clipped by 10 bases and J by 4 bases, with 13 bases between them. This CDR3 is built from 12 residues. Per the germline V gene, CDR1 is LNHDA and CDR2 is SQIVND (reference sequence). DNA of the CDR3: TGTGCCACCGGTCCGAGCCTCACTGAAGCTTTCTTT. This codes for CATGPSLTEAFF.

This clonotype was detected ten times or more. The gene calls are TRBV2 and TRBJ2-7; D is ambiguous. Deletions cut 5 bases from V and 11 bases from J, with 19 bases between. CDR3 size: 13 residues. Germline CDR1 and CDR2: SNHLY and FYNNEI. CDR3 sequence reads: CASSQPDLNGKYF. In DNA, the CDR3 is TGTGCCAGCAGTCAACCTGACCTCAACGGCAAGTACTTC.

The table lists this clonotype with a few counts. Since no conserved phenylalanine or tryptophan closes the CDR3, a read error is the likely cause. The DNA is omitted, as the CDR3 cannot be located on it reliably, and the CDR3 follows TCRdb's listing. The V gene is TRBV7-9, the J gene TRBJ2-7; the table's D call, TRBD1, was not checked against the DNA. Looked up from germline, CDR1 is SEHNR and CDR2 is FQNEAQ (reference sequence). The CDR3 spans 9 residues, counting both ends. CDR3 region: CASSPGTEK.

CDR3 in DNA: TGTGCCAGCAGCTTAGCGTGGGGCGAGCAGTACTTC. This codes for CASSLAWGEQYF. The chain joins TRBV7-2 to TRBJ2-7; D is unclear. This CDR3 is 12 amino acids long. From germline, CDR1 is SGHTA and CDR2 FQGNSA. V gave up 0 bases and J gave up 6 bases, with 6 bases separating them.

The chain combines TRBV7-8 with TRBJ2-2; D perhaps matches TRBD2 (5 bases). The CDR3 totals 14 residues. V lost 5 bases and J 7 bases, leaving 14 bases between the germline ends. Germline CDR1 SGHVS, CDR2 FQNEAQ. CDR3 in amino acids: CASSPDPRDGELFF. The CDR3 DNA sequence: TGTGCCAGCAGCCCAGATCCCCGGGACGGGGAGCTGTTTTTT.

The chain is built from TRBV7-9 and TRBJ1-2, with D perhaps matching TRBD1 (5 bases). The CDR3 length is 16 residues. V lost 4 bases, J lost 4 bases, and 19 bases lay in between. CDR1 and CDR2 (germline): SEHNR, FQNEAQ (reference sequence). CDR3 region: CASSSPVPGRGYGYTF. Written as DNA, the CDR3 is TGTGCCAGCAGCTCCCCCGTTCCAGGAAGGGGCTATGGCTACACCTTC.